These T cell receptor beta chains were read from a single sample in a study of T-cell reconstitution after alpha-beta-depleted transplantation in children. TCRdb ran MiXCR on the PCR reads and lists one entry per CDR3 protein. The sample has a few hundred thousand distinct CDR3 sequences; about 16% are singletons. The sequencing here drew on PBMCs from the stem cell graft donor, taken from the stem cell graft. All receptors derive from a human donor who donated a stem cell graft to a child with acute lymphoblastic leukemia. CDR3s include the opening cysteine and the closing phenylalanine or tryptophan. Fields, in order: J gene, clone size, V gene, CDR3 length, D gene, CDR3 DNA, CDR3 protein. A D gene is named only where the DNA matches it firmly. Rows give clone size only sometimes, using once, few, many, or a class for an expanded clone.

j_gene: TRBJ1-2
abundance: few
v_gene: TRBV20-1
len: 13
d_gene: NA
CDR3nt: TGCAGTGCTAGTCGGACGGGGACCTATGGCTACACCTTC
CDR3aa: CSASRTGTYGYTF

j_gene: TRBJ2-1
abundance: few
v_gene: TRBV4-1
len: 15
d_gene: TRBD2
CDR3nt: TGCGCCAGCAGCCAAGGACTAGCGGTGACCAATGAGCAGTTCTTC
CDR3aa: CASSQGLAVTNEQFF

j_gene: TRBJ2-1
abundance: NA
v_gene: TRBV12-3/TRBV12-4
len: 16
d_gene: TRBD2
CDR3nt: TGTGCCAGCAGCTCCTCCGGGACTAGCGGATACAATGAGCAGTTCTTC
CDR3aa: CASSSSGTSGYNEQFF

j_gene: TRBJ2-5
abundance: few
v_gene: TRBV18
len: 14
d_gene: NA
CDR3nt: TGTGCCAGCTCACCACGGCGGCCGGTAGAGACCCAGTACTTC
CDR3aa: CASSPRRPVETQYF

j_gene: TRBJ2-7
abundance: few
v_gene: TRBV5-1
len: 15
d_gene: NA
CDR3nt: TGCGCCAGCAGCTTGGTAGGGGACATAAACTACGAGCAGTACTTC
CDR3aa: CASSLVGDINYEQYF

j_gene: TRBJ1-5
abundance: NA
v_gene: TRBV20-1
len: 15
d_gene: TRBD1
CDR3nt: TGCAGTGCCGGGAAACAGGGGACCAGCAATCAGCCCCAGCATTTT
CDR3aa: CSAGKQGTSNQPQHF

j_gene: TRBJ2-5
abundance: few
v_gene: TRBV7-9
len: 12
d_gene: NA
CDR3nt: TGTGCCAGCAGCTCCATCTTGGAGACCCAGTACTTC
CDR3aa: CASSSILETQYF

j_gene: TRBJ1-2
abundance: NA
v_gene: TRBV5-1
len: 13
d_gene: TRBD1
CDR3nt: TGCGCCAGCAGCTCTCCTGGACAGGACGGCTACACCTTC
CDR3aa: CASSSPGQDGYTF

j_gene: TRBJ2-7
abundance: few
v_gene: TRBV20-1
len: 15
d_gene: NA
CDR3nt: TGCAGTGCTAGAGATCCGGACAGCCCAACCTACGAGCAGTACTTC
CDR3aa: CSARDPDSPTYEQYF

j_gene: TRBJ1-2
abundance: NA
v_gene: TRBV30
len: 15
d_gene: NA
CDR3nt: TGTGCCTGGAATAACTATAAAAGTAATAACTATGGCTACACCTTC
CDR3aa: CAWNNYKSNNYGYTF

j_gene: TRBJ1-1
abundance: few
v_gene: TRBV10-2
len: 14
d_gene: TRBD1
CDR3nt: TGCGCCAGCAGGGAACTCCAGGGGGGCACTGAAGCTTTCTTT
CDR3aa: CASRELQGGTEAFF

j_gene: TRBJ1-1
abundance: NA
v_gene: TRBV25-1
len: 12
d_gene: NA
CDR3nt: TGTGCCAGCAGTCCCAGGGGCCCTGAAGCTTTCTTT
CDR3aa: CASSPRGPEAFF

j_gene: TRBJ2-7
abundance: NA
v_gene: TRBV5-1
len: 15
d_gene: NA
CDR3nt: TGCGCCAGCAGCAGGCCAGAGGGGAGGACCTACGAGCAGTACTTC
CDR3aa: CASSRPEGRTYEQYF

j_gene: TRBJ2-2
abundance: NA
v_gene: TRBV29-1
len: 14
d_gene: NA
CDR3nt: TGCAGCGTACCACAAGGGGGGAAAACCGGGGAGCTGTTTTTT
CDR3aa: CSVPQGGKTGELFF

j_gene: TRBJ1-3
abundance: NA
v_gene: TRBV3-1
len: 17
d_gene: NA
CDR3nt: TGTGCCAGCAGCCCAGTCTCACTGCGGGACGGTGGAAACACCATATATTTT
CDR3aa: CASSPVSLRDGGNTIYF

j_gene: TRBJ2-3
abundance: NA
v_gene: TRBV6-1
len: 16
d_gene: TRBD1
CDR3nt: TGTGCCACCGCAGGGGGTTCGTCGGGGTTCACAGATACGCAGTATTTT
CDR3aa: CATAGGSSGFTDTQYF

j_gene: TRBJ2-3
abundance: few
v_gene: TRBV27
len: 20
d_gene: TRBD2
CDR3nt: TGTGCCAGCAGTTTATCGTACCCTAGCGGGAGTCCAAAGAGCACAGATACGCAGTATTTT
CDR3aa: CASSLSYPSGSPKSTDTQYF

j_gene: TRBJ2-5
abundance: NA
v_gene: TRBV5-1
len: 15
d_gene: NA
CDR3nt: TGCGCCAGCAGCTTGGTGGCAGGGGGAGGAGAGACCCAGTACTTC
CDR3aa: CASSLVAGGGETQYF

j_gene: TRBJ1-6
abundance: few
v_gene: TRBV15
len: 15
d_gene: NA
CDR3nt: TGTGCCACCAGCAGAGAAGGGTCTTATAATTCACCCCTCCACTTT
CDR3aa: CATSREGSYNSPLHF

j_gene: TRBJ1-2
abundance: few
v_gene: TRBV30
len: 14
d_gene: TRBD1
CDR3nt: TGTGCCTGGACCCGGGACAGTATCGTCTATGGCTACACCTTC
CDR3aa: CAWTRDSIVYGYTF

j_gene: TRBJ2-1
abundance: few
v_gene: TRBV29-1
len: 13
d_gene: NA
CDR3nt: TGCAGCGTTGAAGGCCTAGCCCTCCGGGAGCAGTTCTTC
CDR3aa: CSVEGLALREQFF

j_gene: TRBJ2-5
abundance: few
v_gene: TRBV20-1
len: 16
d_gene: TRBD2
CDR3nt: TGCAGTGCTAGAGTCTTAGATAGCGGGAGGAAAGAGACCCAGTACTTC
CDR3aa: CSARVLDSGRKETQYF

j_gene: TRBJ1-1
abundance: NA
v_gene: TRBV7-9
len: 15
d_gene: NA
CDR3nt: TGTGCCAGCAACTATCCAAGGGCAGGGGAAACTGAAGCTTTCTTT
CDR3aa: CASNYPRAGETEAFF

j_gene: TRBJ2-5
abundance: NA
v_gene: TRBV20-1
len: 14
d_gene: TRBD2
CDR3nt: TGCAGTGCTAAAATAGCGGGAGGGAGAGAGACCCAGTACTTC
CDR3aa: CSAKIAGGRETQYF

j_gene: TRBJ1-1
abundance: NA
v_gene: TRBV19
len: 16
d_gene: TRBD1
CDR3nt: TGTGCCAGTAGTAGTCACAGGGGGTTCGTGAACACTGAAGCTTTCTTT
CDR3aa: CASSSHRGFVNTEAFF

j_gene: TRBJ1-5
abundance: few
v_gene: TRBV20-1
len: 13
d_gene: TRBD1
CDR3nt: TGCAGTGCTAGGGGCAGGGGGCCTCAGCCCCAGCATTTT
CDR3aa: CSARGRGPQPQHF

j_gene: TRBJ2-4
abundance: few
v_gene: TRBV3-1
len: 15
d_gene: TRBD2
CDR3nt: TGTGCCAGCAGCTACGGGGGGAGCTATCCGGACATTCAGTACTTC
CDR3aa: CASSYGGSYPDIQYF

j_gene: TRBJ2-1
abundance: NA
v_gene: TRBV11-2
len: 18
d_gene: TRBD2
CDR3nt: TGTGCCAGCAGCTTAGAGGCTTTAGGGCTAGCGGGACTCTATGAGCAGTTCTTC
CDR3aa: CASSLEALGLAGLYEQFF

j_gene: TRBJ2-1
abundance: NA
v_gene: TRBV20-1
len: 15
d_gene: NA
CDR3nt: TGCAGTGCTAGAGGGTACGGGTCCTCCTACAATGAGCAGTTCTTC
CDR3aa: CSARGYGSSYNEQFF

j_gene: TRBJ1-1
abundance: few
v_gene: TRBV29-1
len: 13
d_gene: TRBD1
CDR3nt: TGCAGCGTTGGAAGGGGGCGTTGGACTGAAGCTTTCTTT
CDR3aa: CSVGRGRWTEAFF

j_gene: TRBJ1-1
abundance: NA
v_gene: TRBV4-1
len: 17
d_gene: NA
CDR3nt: TGCGCCAGCAGCCAAGTTCTGAGGCAGAAAATGAACACTGAAGCTTTCTTT
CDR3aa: CASSQVLRQKMNTEAFF

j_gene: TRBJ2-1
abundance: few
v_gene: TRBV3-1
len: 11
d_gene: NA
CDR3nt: TGTGCCAGCAGGGAGGACAATGAGCAGTTCTTC
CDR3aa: CASREDNEQFF

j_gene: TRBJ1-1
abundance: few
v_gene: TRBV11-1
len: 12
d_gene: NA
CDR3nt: TGTGCCAGCAGCTTAGCGTCTAGTGAAGCTTTCTTT
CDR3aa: CASSLASSEAFF

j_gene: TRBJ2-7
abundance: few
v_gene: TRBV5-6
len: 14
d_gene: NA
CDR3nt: TGTGCCAGCAGCTTGGGTCTTACAGCCTACGAGCAGTACTTC
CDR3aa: CASSLGLTAYEQYF

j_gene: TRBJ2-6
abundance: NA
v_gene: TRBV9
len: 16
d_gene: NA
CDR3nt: TGTGCCAGCAGCGTCCAGGGTGGGTCTGGGGCCAACGTCCTGACTTTC
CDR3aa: CASSVQGGSGANVLTF

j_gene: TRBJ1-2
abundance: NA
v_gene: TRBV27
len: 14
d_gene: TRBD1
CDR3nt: TGTGCCAGCAGACTAGCCGGGACAGAAGGGGGCTACACCTTC
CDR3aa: CASRLAGTEGGYTF

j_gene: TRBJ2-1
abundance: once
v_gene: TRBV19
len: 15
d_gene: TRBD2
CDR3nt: TGTGCCAGTAGTACAATAGCGGGAGTTCCCCCTGAGCAGTTCTTC
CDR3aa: CASSTIAGVPPEQFF

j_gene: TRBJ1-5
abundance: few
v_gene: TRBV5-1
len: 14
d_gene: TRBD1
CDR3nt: TGCGCCAGCAGCCACACAGGGGGCAATCAGCCCCAGCATTTT
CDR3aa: CASSHTGGNQPQHF

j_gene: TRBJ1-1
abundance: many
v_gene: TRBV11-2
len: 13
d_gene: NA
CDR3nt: TGTGCCAGCAGCCCCTACGCGGGCACTGAAGCTTTCTTT
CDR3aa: CASSPYAGTEAFF

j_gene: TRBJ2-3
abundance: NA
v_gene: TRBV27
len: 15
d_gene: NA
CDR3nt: TGTGCCAGCAGTTTAGGGGCGGAACAAGGAGATACGCAGTATTTT
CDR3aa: CASSLGAEQGDTQYF

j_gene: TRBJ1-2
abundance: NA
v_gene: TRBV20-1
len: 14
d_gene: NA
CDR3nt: TGCAGTGCTATTTACCAGGGAGGGGGCTATGGCTACACCTTC
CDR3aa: CSAIYQGGGYGYTF

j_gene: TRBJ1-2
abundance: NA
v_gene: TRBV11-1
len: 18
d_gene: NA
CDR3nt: TGTGCCAGCAGCCGAGTCCCCGGAGTTGACAGGAGAATGGTTGGCTACACCTTC
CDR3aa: CASSRVPGVDRRMVGYTF

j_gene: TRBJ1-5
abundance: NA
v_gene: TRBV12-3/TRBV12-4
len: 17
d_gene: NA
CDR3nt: TGTGCCAGCAGCCATGCATCAACGATGGGTGGTAATCAGCCCCAGCATTTT
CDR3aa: CASSHASTMGGNQPQHF

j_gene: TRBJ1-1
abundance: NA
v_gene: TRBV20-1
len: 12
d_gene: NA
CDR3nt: TGCAGTGCTAGCAAGTGGAACACTGAAGCTTTCTTT
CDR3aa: CSASKWNTEAFF

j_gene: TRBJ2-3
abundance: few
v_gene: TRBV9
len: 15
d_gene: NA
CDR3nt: TGTGCCAGCAGCGTACAGGGCCCCCGGACAGATACGCAGTATTTT
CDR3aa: CASSVQGPRTDTQYF

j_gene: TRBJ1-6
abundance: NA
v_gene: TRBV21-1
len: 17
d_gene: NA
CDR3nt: NA
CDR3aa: CASSKAVGKGSNSPLHF